The text below deals with one T cell receptor beta chain. The antigen remains unidentified. CDR1 is SGHDT and CDR2 is YYEEEE in the germline V gene. The CDR3 covers 19 residues. V gave up 0 bases and J gave up 2 bases; unmatched junction bases: 14. The data belong to a study of CD8+CD57+ T cells in acquired aplastic anemia. Study context: The average for DNA from sorted CD4+ and CD8+ cells was 3 to 3.5 ug. Findings of the study overall: Between patients and controls, CD8+ Simpson's diversity did not vary significantly.

TCR beta VDJ and CDR3 profiles were obtained from a genomic DNA template. TCRdb re-derived calls from the reads in MiXCR, one entry per CDR3 protein. The sample carries some 190,000 distinct CDR3 sequences, roughly half recorded once. The origin of this receptor is a human donor in good health, serving as a control. The chain joins TRBV5-6 to TRBJ1-2; 9 nucleotides line up with TRBD1. Sequencing input: sorted CD4+, CD8+, or CD8+CD57+ T cells (not recorded which) from PBMCs. CDR3 sequence (DNA): TGTGCCAGCAGCTTGGGACAGGGGGGAATGGACAGGCAGAACTATGGCTACACCTTC. Amino acid sequence: CASSLGQGGMDRQNYGYTF.